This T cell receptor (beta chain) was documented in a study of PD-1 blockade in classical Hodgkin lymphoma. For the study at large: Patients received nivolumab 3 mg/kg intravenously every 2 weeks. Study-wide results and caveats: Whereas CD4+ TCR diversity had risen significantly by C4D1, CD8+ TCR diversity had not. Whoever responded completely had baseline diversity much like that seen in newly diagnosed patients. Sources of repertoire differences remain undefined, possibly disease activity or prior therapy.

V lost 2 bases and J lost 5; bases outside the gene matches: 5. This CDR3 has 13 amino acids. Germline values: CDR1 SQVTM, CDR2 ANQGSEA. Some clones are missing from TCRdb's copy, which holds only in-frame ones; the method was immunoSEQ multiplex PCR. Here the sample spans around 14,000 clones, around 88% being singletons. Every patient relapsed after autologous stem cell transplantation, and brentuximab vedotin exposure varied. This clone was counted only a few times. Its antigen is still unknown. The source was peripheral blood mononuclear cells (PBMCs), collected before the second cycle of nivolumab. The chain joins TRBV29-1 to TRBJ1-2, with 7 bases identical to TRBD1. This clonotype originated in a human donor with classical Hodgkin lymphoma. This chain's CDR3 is CSVELPGGYGYTF. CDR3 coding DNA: TGCAGCGTTGAATTGCCAGGGGGTTATGGCTACACCTTC.